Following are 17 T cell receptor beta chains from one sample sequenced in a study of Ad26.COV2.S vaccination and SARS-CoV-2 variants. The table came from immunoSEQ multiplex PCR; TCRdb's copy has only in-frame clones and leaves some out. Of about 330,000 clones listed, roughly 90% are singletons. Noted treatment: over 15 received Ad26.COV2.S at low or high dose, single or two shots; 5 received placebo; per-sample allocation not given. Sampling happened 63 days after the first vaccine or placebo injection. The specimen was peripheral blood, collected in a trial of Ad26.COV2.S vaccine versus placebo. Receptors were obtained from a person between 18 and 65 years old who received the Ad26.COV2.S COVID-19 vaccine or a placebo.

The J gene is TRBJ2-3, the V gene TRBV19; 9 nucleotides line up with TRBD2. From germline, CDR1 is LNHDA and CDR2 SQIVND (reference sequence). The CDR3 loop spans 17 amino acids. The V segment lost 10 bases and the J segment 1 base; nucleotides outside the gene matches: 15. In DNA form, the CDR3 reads TGTGCCACCTCGAGAACTAGCGGGCTTTCAGGCACAGATACGCAGTATTTT. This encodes CATSRTSGLSGTDTQYF.

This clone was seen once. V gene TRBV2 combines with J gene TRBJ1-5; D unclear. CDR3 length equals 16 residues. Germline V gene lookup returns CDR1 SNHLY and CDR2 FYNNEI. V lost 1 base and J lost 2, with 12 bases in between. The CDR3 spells CASSEGPGEGNQPQHF. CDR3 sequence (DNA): TGTGCCAGCAGTGAAGGACCGGGAGAGGGCAATCAGCCCCAGCATTTT.

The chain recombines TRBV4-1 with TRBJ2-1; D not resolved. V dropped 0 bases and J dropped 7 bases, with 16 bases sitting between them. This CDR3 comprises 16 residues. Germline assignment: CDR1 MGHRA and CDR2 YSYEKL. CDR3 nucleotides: TGCGCCAGCAGCCAAGACCCACAGAGAGGTTTTAATGAGCAGTTCTTC. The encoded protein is CASSQDPQRGFNEQFF.

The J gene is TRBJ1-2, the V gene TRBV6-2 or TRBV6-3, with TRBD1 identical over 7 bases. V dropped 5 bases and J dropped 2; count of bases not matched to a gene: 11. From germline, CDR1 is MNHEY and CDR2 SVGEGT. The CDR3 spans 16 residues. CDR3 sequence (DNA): TGTGCCAGCAGTAGGCCTCGGACAGGTTTGAACTATGGCTACACCTTC. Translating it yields CASSRPRTGLNYGYTF.

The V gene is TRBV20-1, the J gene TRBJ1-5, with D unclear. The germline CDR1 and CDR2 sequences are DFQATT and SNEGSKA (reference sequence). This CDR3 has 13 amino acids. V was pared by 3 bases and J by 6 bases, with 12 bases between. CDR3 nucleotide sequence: TGCAGTGCTAGTCTCGCGTTAGGTCAGCCCCAGCATTTT. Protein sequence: CSASLALGQPQHF.

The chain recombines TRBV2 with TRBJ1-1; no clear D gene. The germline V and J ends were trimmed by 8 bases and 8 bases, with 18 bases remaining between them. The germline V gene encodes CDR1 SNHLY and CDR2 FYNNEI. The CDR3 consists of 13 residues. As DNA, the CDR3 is TGTGCCAGCGGCACAGTCCAAAATCTGGAAGCTTTCTTT. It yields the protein CASGTVQNLEAFF.

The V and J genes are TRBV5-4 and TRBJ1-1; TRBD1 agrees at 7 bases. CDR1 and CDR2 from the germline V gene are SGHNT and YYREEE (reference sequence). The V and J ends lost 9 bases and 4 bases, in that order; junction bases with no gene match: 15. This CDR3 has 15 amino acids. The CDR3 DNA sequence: TGTGCCACCGAGGACAGGTCGAGATTTAGCACTGAAGCTTTCTTT. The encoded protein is CATEDRSRFSTEAFF.

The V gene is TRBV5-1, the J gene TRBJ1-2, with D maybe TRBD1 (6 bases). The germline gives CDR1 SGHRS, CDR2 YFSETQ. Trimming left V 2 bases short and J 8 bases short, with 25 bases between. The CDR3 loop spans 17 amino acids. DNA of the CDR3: TGCGCCAGCAGCTTATCGCGAGGGGGACCCGGTGCCCCGGGCTACACCTTC. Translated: CASSLSRGGPGAPGYTF.

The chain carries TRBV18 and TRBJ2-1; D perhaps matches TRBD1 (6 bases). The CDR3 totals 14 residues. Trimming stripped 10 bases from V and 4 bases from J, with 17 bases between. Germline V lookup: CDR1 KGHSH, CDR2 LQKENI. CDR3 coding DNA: TGTGCCACCGCCAATTTGGACAGTTACAATGAGCAGTTCTTC. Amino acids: CATANLDSYNEQFF.

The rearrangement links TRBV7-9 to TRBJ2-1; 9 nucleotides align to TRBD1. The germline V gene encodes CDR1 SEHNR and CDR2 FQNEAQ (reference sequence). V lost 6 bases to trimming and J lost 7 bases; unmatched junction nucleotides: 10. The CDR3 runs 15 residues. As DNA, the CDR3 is TGTGCCAGCAGTCCTAGGACAGGGGTGGGGAATGAGCAGTTCTTC. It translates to CASSPRTGVGNEQFF.

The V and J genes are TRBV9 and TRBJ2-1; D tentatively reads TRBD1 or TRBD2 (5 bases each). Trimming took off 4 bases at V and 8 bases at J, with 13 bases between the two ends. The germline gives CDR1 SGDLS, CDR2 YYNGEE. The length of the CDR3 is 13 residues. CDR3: CASSRLLGDEQFF. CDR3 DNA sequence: TGTGCCAGCAGCAGGCTTTTGGGGGATGAGCAGTTCTTC.

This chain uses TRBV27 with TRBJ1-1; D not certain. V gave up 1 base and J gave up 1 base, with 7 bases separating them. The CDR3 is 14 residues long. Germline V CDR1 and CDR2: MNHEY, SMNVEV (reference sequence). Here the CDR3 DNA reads TGTGCCAGCAGTTTATTGTCAGGGAACACTGAAGCTTTCTTT. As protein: CASSLLSGNTEAFF.

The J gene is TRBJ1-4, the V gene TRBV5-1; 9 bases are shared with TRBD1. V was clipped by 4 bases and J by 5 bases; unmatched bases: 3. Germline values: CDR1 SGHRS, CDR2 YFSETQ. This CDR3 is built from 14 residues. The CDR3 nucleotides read TGCGCCAGCAGCACCGGGACAGGGAATGAAAAACTGTTTTTT. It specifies CASSTGTGNEKLFF.

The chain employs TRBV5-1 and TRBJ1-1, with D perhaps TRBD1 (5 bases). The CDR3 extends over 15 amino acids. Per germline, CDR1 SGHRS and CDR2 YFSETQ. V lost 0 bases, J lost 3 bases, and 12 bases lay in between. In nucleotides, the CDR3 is TGCGCCAGCAGCTTGGTTGGGGGGGACGACACTGAAGCTTTCTTT. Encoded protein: CASSLVGGDDTEAFF. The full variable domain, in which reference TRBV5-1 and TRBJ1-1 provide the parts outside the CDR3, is KAGVTQTPRYLIKTRGQQVTLSCSPISGHRSVSWYQQTPGQGLQFLFEYFSETQRNKGNFPGRFSGRQFSNSRSEMNVSTLELGDSALYLCASSLVGGDDTEAFFGQGTRLTVV.

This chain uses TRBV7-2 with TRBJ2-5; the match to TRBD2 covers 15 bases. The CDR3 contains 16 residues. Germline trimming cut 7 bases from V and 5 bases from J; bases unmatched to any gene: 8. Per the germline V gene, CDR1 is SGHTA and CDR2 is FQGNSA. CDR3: CASTWTSGGATETQYF. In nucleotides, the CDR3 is TGTGCCAGCACATGGACTAGCGGGGGGGCCACGGAGACCCAGTACTTC. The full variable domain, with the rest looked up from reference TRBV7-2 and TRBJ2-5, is GAGVSQSPSNKVTEKGKDVELRCDPISGHTALYWYRQSLGQGLEFLIYFQGNSAPDKSGLPSDRFSAERTGGSVSTLTIQRTQQEDSAVYLCASTWTSGGATETQYFGPGTRLLVL.

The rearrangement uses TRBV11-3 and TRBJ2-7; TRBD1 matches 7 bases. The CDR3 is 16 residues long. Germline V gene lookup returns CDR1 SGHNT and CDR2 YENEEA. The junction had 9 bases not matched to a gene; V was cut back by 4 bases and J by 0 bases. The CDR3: CASSSSTGLSSYEQYF. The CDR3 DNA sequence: TGTGCCAGCAGCTCGTCGACAGGGTTAAGCTCCTACGAGCAGTACTTC.

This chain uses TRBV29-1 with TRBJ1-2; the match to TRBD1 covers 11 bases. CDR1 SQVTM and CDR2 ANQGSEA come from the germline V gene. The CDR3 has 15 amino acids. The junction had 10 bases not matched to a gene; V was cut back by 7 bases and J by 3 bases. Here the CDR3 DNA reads TGCAGCGCCGTTCCGGGACAGGGGGGGGACTATGGCTACACCTTC. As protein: CSAVPGQGGDYGYTF.